The 21 T cell receptor beta chains below were found in one sample sequenced in a study of Graves' ophthalmopathy and Graves' hyperthyroidism. The TCR beta CDR3 regions underwent amplification from RNA transcripts. In the first round, RT-PCR was carried out with HTBI primers, and a multiplex PCR formed the second round. TCRdb fed the multiplex PCR reads into MiXCR, producing one record per CDR3 protein. The data show about 500,000 distinct CDR3 sequences, under 40% seen once. Specimen: peripheral blood or thyroid tissue (not recorded which). Receptors were obtained from an adult man with Graves' hyperthyroidism.

This clonotype has ten or more counts. This chain connects TRBV6-1 to TRBJ1-1; D is unclear. Trimming removed 4 bases from V and 2 bases from J, with 8 bases in between. This CDR3 spans 13 amino acids. The germline V gene encodes CDR1 MNHNS and CDR2 SASEGT. The CDR3 coding sequence is TGTGCCAGCAGTGCAACACGAAACACTGAAGCTTTCTTT. This codes for CASSATRNTEAFF.

Concerning this clonotype itself: A much more abundant neighbour one base away suggests this may be a read error. The chain carries TRBV6-5 and TRBJ2-5; D may be TRBD2 (6 bases). The CDR3 runs to 14 residues. Germline V gene lookup returns CDR1 MNHEY and CDR2 SVGAGI. The CDR3 sequence is CASSDSTSQKTQHF. CDR3 sequence (DNA): TGTGCCAGCAGTGACTCGACTAGTCAGAAGACCCAGCACTTC.

The J gene is TRBJ2-7, the V gene TRBV29-1; 8 bases fit TRBD1. The CDR3 has 14 residues. Germline V gene sequence: CDR1 SQVTM, CDR2 ANQGSEA. V gave up 7 bases and J gave up 1 base; unmatched junction bases: 9. CDR3 loop: CSAQGQGASYEQYF. The DNA of the CDR3 is TGCAGCGCCCAGGGCCAGGGGGCTTCCTACGAGCAGTACTTC.

The chain has TRBV7-3 and TRBJ1-2, with TRBD1 matching over 10 bases. CDR1 is SGHTA, CDR2 FQGTGA, per germline. Trimming removed 5 bases from V and 3 bases from J; junction bases left unmatched: 9. The CDR3 is made up of 16 amino acids. CDR3 in amino acids: CASSKTTTGGDYGYTF. The DNA of the CDR3 is TGTGCCAGCAGCAAAACAACGACAGGGGGCGACTATGGCTACACCTTC.

This clonotype showed up many times. One end of the junction fails to match germline, which may point to a read error. The genes are TRBV7-9 and TRBJ2-6, with 9 nucleotides matching TRBD2. The CDR3 sequence is 17 residues long. Germline loops: CDR1 SEHNR, CDR2 FQNEAQ (reference sequence). The CDR3 DNA follows: TGTGCCAGCACCTTAGCGGGAGCAAACTCTGGGGCCAACGTCCTGACTTTC. This encodes CASTLAGANSGANVLTF. The full variable domain, in which reference TRBV7-9 and TRBJ2-6 provide the parts outside the CDR3, is DTGVSQNPRHKITKRGQNVTFRCDPISEHNRLYWYRQTLGQGPEFLTYFQNEAQLEKSRLLSDRFSAERPKGSFSTLEIQRTEQGDSAMYLCASTLAGANSGANVLTFGAGSRLTVL.

This clonotype occurred many times. The chain carries TRBV2 and TRBJ1-5; 10 bases fit TRBD1. CDR1 and CDR2 from the germline V gene are SNHLY and FYNNEI. V was pared by 5 bases and J by 6 bases, with 1 base of the junction left unmatched. The CDR3 loop spans 13 amino acids. DNA of the CDR3: TGTGCCAGCAGTAGGGACAGGGGTCAGCCCCAGCATTTT. It is translated as CASSRDRGQPQHF.

The chain carries TRBV7-9 and TRBJ2-3; TRBD1 agrees at 8 bases. The germline V gene encodes CDR1 SEHNR and CDR2 FQNEAQ (reference sequence). Trimming removed 5 bases from V and 5 bases from J; junction bases left unmatched: 15. CDR3 length equals 17 residues. The CDR3 nucleotides read TGTGCCAGCAGCCCATACCCCGGACAGGGTGTCGGAGATACGCAGTATTTT. This encodes CASSPYPGQGVGDTQYF.

This chain links TRBV7-9 with TRBJ2-2, with TRBD1 identical over 8 bases. This CDR3 has 13 residues. Germline V gene sequence: CDR1 SEHNR, CDR2 FQNEAQ (reference sequence). With V trimmed by 7 bases and J by 7 bases, 5 bases remained unmatched. CDR3 nucleotides: TGTGCCAGCAACCAACAGGGGGGCGGGGAGCTGTTTTTT. This translates into CASNQQGGGELFF.

The chain employs TRBV7-8 and TRBJ1-2, with unresolved D. Germline CDR1 reads SGHVS; CDR2 reads FQNEAQ. This CDR3 comprises 12 residues. The CDR3 here is CASLSANYGYTF. The CDR3 DNA is TGTGCTAGTTTGTCCGCGAACTATGGCTACACCTTC.

On this clonotype itself: The CDR3 ends on some other residue instead of the conserved phenylalanine or tryptophan, so this is likely a read error. It is unclear where the CDR3 begins or ends on the DNA, so no DNA is shown, and the CDR3 is as TCRdb lists it. This sequence joins TRBV7-9 and TRBJ2-2; TRBD1 was called by the table and not checked on the DNA. The CDR3 totals 9 residues, both ends included. The germline V gene encodes CDR1 SEHNR and CDR2 FQNEAQ (reference sequence). The chain's CDR3 is CASSPTSRG.

Only a few counts were recorded for this clonotype. The CDR3 spells CASSQGTWGLNTEAFF. The CDR3 DNA reads TGCGCCAGCAGCCAAGGTACTTGGGGCCTGAACACTGAAGCTTTCTTT. V and J are TRBV4-1 and TRBJ1-1, with D possibly being TRBD1 (5 bases). V was trimmed by 1 base and J by 0 bases, leaving 12 bases between them. The CDR3 sequence is 16 residues long. CDR1 and CDR2 from the germline V gene are MGHRA and YSYEKL.

This clonotype was counted a few times. The V and J genes are TRBV5-4 and TRBJ1-6; D is unclear. V dropped 4 bases and J dropped 10 bases, with 15 bases sitting between them. The CDR3 consists of 14 residues. Germline V gene data show CDR1 as SGHNT and CDR2 as YYREEE (reference sequence). DNA of the CDR3: TGTGCCAGCAGCCCTACGAGAGCGGGATCACCCCTCCACTTT. Its translation: CASSPTRAGSPLHF.

This clonotype appeared many times. This chain uses TRBV29-1 with TRBJ2-5; 7 positions match TRBD2. Germline CDR1 is SQVTM and CDR2 is ANQGSEA. J lost 3 bases, V lost 5 bases, and 3 bases had no gene match. The CDR3 runs to 12 residues. The CDR3 reads CSVRGGEETQYF. DNA of the CDR3: TGCAGCGTTAGGGGAGGGGAAGAGACCCAGTACTTC.

This clonotype showed up many times. V usage is TRBV7-9 and J usage is TRBJ1-2; unclear D gene. CDR3 size: 15 residues. The ends were cut back, 5 bases at V and 7 bases at J, with 20 bases in the middle. Germline V gives CDR1 SEHNR, CDR2 FQNEAQ (reference sequence). The CDR3: CASSLDNPQAGGYTF. CDR3 nucleotide sequence: TGTGCCAGCAGCCTCGACAACCCTCAAGCCGGTGGCTACACCTTC.

The rearrangement joins TRBV12-3 or TRBV12-4 to TRBJ1-2; tentative D call: TRBD1 (6 bases). This CDR3 contains 14 residues. Trimming took off 4 bases at V and 6 bases at J, with 15 bases between the two ends. The CDR3 loop reads CASSSQGLGNGYTF. CDR3 nucleotides: TGTGCCAGCAGTTCACAGGGATTGGGCAATGGCTACACCTTC.

The gene calls are TRBV12-3 or TRBV12-4 and TRBJ1-1; a possible D gene is TRBD1 (5 bases). V lost 0 bases and J lost 4, with 15 bases in between. This CDR3 has 16 amino acids. CDR3 region: CASSLAGGGGFTEAFF. The CDR3 DNA reads TGTGCCAGCAGTTTAGCGGGCGGGGGGGGGTTCACTGAAGCTTTCTTT.

Many counts were recorded for this clonotype. V gene TRBV5-5 combines with J gene TRBJ2-2, with 10 bases lining up with TRBD2. V shed 3 bases and J 0 bases; nucleotides not matched to a gene: 2. The CDR3 sequence is 16 residues long. Germline lookup yields CDR1 SGHKS and CDR2 YYEKEE (reference sequence). The CDR3: CASSSGLAANTGELFF. Written as DNA, the CDR3 is TGTGCCAGCAGCTCAGGACTAGCGGCGAACACCGGGGAGCTGTTTTTT.

The V and J genes are TRBV10-3 and TRBJ2-5, with D unresolved. Trimming took 2 bases from V and 5 from J, leaving 6 bases between them. This CDR3 comprises 12 residues. Germline V lookup: CDR1 ENHRY, CDR2 SYGVKD. This chain's CDR3 is CAISEGVETQYF. The CDR3, as DNA: TGTGCCATCAGTGAGGGGGTGGAGACCCAGTACTTC.

The rearrangement joins TRBV29-1 to TRBJ2-7; maybe TRBD2 (6 bases). CDR1 is SQVTM and CDR2 is ANQGSEA in the germline V gene. The CDR3 loop spans 11 amino acids. Trimming left V 7 bases short and J 5 bases short, with 12 bases between. For the CDR3, the DNA is TGCAGCGCAGGGCGGGGTGACGAGCAGTACTTC. Protein: CSAGRGDEQYF.

This clonotype was found many times. CDR3 DNA: TGTGCCAGCAGAGCCGGGCCCAACACCGGGGAGCTGTTTTTT. Translated: CASRAGPNTGELFF. The chain combines TRBV2 with TRBJ2-2; no clear D gene. This CDR3 is 14 amino acids long. V gave up 6 bases and J gave up 2 bases, with 10 bases separating them. Germline CDR1 SNHLY, CDR2 FYNNEI.

V usage is TRBV7-9 and J usage is TRBJ1-2; the D gene is possibly TRBD1 (6 bases). V lost 4 bases and J 0 bases, leaving 12 bases between the germline ends. Germline V gives CDR1 SEHNR, CDR2 FQNEAQ (reference sequence). The CDR3 extends over 15 amino acids. Written as DNA, the CDR3 is TGTGCCAGCAGCTCAAGTGGACAGACTAACTATGGCTACACCTTC. Protein product: CASSSSGQTNYGYTF.